Following are 23 T cell receptor beta chains from one sample sequenced in a study of CD8 T cells in Susac syndrome. After extraction with the RNeasy kit, 0.5 to 1 ug of the RNA was reverse transcribed using random hexamers. TCRdb itself ran the immunoSEQ multiplex PCR reads through MiXCR, one entry per CDR3 protein. This sample has around 160,000 distinct CDR3 sequences, with around 94% found just once. The sample taken for sequencing was CD4+ T cells from PBMCs. All receptors come from a human donor in good health.

This clonotype was detected only once. The chain uses TRBV9 and TRBJ2-7, with 8 bases matching TRBD2. Germline assignment: CDR1 SGDLS and CDR2 YYNGEE. The CDR3 spans 17 residues. Trimming at V came to 0 bases and at J to 6 bases, leaving 14 bases not matched to a gene. CDR3 nucleotide sequence: TGTGCCAGCAGCGTAGAAGGAGCGGGGGTGTCTCGGGGCGAGCAGTACTTC. Translating gives CASSVEGAGVSRGEQYF.

The rearrangement uses TRBV9 and TRBJ2-1; 9 nucleotides align to TRBD2. The trim removed 4 bases at V and 4 bases at J, leaving 6 bases unmatched. The CDR3 spans 15 residues. Germline values: CDR1 SGDLS, CDR2 YYNGEE. DNA of the CDR3: TGTGCCAGCAGCCTCAGCGGGGGGCCTTACAATGAGCAGTTCTTC. As protein: CASSLSGGPYNEQFF.

CDR3 bases: TGTGCCAGCAGAGTGGGGCTAGTGTCCAACGAGCAGTACTTC. Protein: CASRVGLVSNEQYF. The genes are TRBV2 and TRBJ2-7, with a tentative D call TRBD1 (5 bases). The germline CDR1 and CDR2 sequences are SNHLY and FYNNEI. The germline V and J ends were trimmed by 6 bases and 5 bases, with 17 bases remaining between them. The CDR3 consists of 14 residues. The whole variable domain, remainder taken from reference TRBV2 and TRBJ2-7, is EPEVTQTPSHQVTQMGQEVILRCVPISNHLYFYWYRQILGQKVEFLVSFYNNEISEKSEIFDDQFSVERPDGSNFTLKIRSTKLEDSAMYFCASRVGLVSNEQYFGPGTRLTVT.

The chain's CDR3 is CASSVSQGYGYTF. CDR3 DNA sequence: TGTGCCAGCAGCGTATCGCAGGGTTATGGCTACACCTTC. The chain is built from TRBV9 and TRBJ1-2; D is perhaps TRBD1 (5 bases). Per germline, CDR1 SGDLS and CDR2 YYNGEE. The CDR3 is 13 residues long. Trimming pared 1 base from V and 5 bases from J, leaving 9 bases between.

The chain's CDR3 is CASSPTYGYTF. The CDR3 DNA reads as TGCGCCAGCAGTCCGACGTATGGCTACACCTTC. The chain combines TRBV23-1 with TRBJ1-2; D ambiguous. TRBV23-1 has ORF status, its function being uncertain. This CDR3 comprises 11 residues. V shed 4 bases and J shed 5 bases, with 5 bases lying between them.

The chain links TRBV19 to TRBJ2-1; TRBD2 aligns across 13 bases. V trimming: 7 bases; J trimming: 8 bases; junction bases outside the gene matches: 2. Looked up from germline, CDR1 is LNHDA and CDR2 is SQIVND (reference sequence). CDR3 length equals 13 residues. The CDR3 loop is CASTLAGGYEQFF. Written as DNA, the CDR3 is TGTGCCAGTACACTAGCGGGGGGGTATGAGCAGTTCTTC.

V gene TRBV3-1 combines with J gene TRBJ2-1; D gene uncertain. The V end lost 3 bases, the J end lost 4 bases, and 16 bases lay between the germline ends. Germline V CDR1 and CDR2: LGHDT, YNNKEL (reference sequence). The CDR3 covers 16 residues. The CDR3 bases are TGTGCCAGCAGCCAGCTCCCGTCTGGAATATACAATGAGCAGTTCTTC. As protein: CASSQLPSGIYNEQFF.

The chain joins TRBV20-1 to TRBJ2-7, with 9 bases matching TRBD1. The CDR3 contains 15 residues. With V trimmed by 5 bases and J by 0 bases, 8 bases remained unmatched. Germline values: CDR1 DFQATT, CDR2 SNEGSKA (reference sequence). CDR3 nucleotides: TGCAGTGCTGGGGACCGGGACAGGGTCTCCTACGAGCAGTACTTC. It specifies CSAGDRDRVSYEQYF.

This chain connects TRBV3-1 to TRBJ1-1, with D perhaps matching TRBD1 (6 bases). The CDR3 totals 15 residues. Germline CDR1 reads LGHDT; CDR2 reads YNNKEL (reference sequence). The V end was cut by 2 bases, the J end by 2 bases, with 12 bases between. As DNA, the CDR3 is TGTGCCAGCAGCCAATTTCCGACAGGAAACACTGAAGCTTTCTTT. As protein: CASSQFPTGNTEAFF.

The gene calls are TRBV5-1 and TRBJ1-1; 9 nucleotides agree with TRBD1. Germline loops: CDR1 SGHRS, CDR2 YFSETQ. The CDR3 has 13 amino acids. V dropped 4 bases and J dropped 11; count of bases not matched to a gene: 9. The CDR3 DNA reads TGCGCCAGCAGCGCGGACAGGGGAATGTTGGCTTTCTTT. Translating it yields CASSADRGMLAFF.

This clonotype was picked up a small number of times. The rearrangement uses TRBV12-3 or TRBV12-4 and TRBJ2-1; the match to TRBD2 covers 10 bases. V gave up 5 bases and J gave up 4 bases; unmatched junction bases: 5. The CDR3 is made up of 15 amino acids. The CDR3 spells CASSPSGGGYNEQFF. The CDR3 DNA follows: TGTGCCAGCAGTCCCAGCGGGGGGGGTTACAATGAGCAGTTCTTC.

This sequence joins TRBV20-1 and TRBJ2-7, with 11 bases matching TRBD1. The CDR3 sequence is 15 residues long. The germline V gene has CDR1 DFQATT and CDR2 SNEGSKA (reference sequence). V trimming: 5 bases; J trimming: 4 bases; junction bases outside the gene matches: 10. CDR3 sequence: CSAGVLGQGAYEQYF. CDR3 in DNA: TGCAGTGCTGGTGTGTTAGGACAGGGGGCGTACGAGCAGTACTTC.

The chain joins TRBV6-2 or TRBV6-3 to TRBJ1-1, with 7 positions matching TRBD1. Trimming removed 4 bases from V and 0 bases from J; junction bases left unmatched: 5. The CDR3 extends over 15 amino acids. In germline, CDR1 is MNHEY, CDR2 SVGEGT. The CDR3 DNA reads TGTGCCAGCAGTTTCAGGGGGAACCTGAACACTGAAGCTTTCTTT. Translation: CASSFRGNLNTEAFF.

The rearrangement links TRBV7-8 to TRBJ1-1, with D possibly matching TRBD1 (6 bases). CDR1 and CDR2 from the germline V gene are SGHVS and FQNEAQ. This CDR3 is built from 13 residues. Trimming removed 5 bases from V and 10 bases from J, with 17 bases in between. The CDR3 sequence: CASSPRDTAGAFF. The DNA of the CDR3 is TGTGCCAGCAGCCCTCGGGACACGGCTGGAGCTTTCTTT.

This chain connects TRBV20-1 to TRBJ2-7, with TRBD1 identical over 8 bases. The CDR3 is 14 amino acids. The germline gives CDR1 DFQATT, CDR2 SNEGSKA (reference sequence). The V gene end was trimmed by 6 bases and the J gene end by 0 bases; junction bases not matched to a gene: 7. The CDR3 is CSATDRGVSYEQYF. DNA for the CDR3: TGCAGTGCCACCGACAGGGGAGTCTCCTACGAGCAGTACTTC.

The rearrangement joins TRBV12-3 or TRBV12-4 to TRBJ1-1; D gene ambiguous. This CDR3 is 14 amino acids long. With 2 bases removed from V and 7 bases from J, the gap between germline ends came to 14 bases. The CDR3: CASSLQVRSGEAFF. The CDR3 DNA is TGTGCCAGCAGTTTACAGGTGCGGTCGGGTGAAGCTTTCTTT.

CDR3 region: CASSQPSGQETQYF. In nucleotides, the CDR3 is TGTGCCAGCAGCCAGCCTAGCGGACAAGAGACCCAGTACTTC. The V and J genes are TRBV3-1 and TRBJ2-5; 7 bases agree with TRBD2. J was trimmed by 2 bases and V by 3 bases; bases with no gene match: 3. The CDR3 loop spans 14 amino acids. Germline V gene data show CDR1 as LGHDT and CDR2 as YNNKEL (reference sequence).

The chain joins TRBV29-1 to TRBJ2-3; D tentatively fits TRBD1 or TRBD2 (5 bases each). The CDR3 contains 12 residues. Looked up from germline, CDR1 is SQVTM and CDR2 is ANQGSEA. Trimming shortened V by 6 bases and J by 6 bases, and 13 bases separated the two germline ends. The CDR3 sequence: CSVASGTDTQYF. CDR3 DNA: TGCAGCGTGGCATCGGGGACGGATACGCAGTATTTT.

The chain couples TRBV10-3 to TRBJ2-6, with D possibly matching TRBD2 (6 bases). The V end lost 6 bases, the J end lost 4 bases, and 16 bases lay between the germline ends. Germline CDR1 ENHRY, CDR2 SYGVKD. CDR3 length: 16 amino acids. The CDR3: CAISGSGVPGANVLTF. In DNA form, the CDR3 reads TGTGCCATCAGCGGATCGGGGGTACCCGGGGCCAACGTCCTGACTTTC.

The sample holds one count of this clonotype. The chain couples TRBV6-2 or TRBV6-3 to TRBJ2-2, with D hard to call. V shed 5 bases and J shed 6 bases, with 7 bases lying between them. The CDR3 length is 12 residues. Per germline, CDR1 MNHEY and CDR2 SVGEGT. DNA of the CDR3: TGTGCCAGCAGTGACCCCCCCGGGGAGCTGTTTTTT. Protein product: CASSDPPGELFF.

This chain joins TRBV6-2 or TRBV6-3 and TRBJ2-7, with a weak D call TRBD1 (5 bases). The CDR3 contains 11 residues. The germline V gene has CDR1 MNHEY and CDR2 SVGEGT. Deletions cut 5 bases from V and 3 bases from J, with 5 bases between. The chain's CDR3 is CASSDSYEQYF. DNA of the CDR3: TGTGCCAGCAGTGACAGCTACGAGCAGTACTTC.

The chain uses TRBV12-3 or TRBV12-4 and TRBJ2-7; no clear D gene. The CDR3 consists of 14 residues. V dropped 2 bases and J dropped 2 bases, with 10 bases sitting between them. The CDR3 protein is CASSLLPNTYEQYF. The CDR3 nucleotides are TGTGCCAGCAGTTTATTACCGAATACCTACGAGCAGTACTTC.

The CDR3 region has the DNA TGTGCCAGCAGTTACCGAACAGGAGCTAACTATGGCTACACCTTC. Translation gives CASSYRTGANYGYTF. This sequence joins TRBV6-2 or TRBV6-3 and TRBJ1-2, with D perhaps matching TRBD1 (5 bases). Germline-derived CDR1 and CDR2 are MNHEY and SVGEGT. The V end was cut by 2 bases, the J end by 0 bases, with 10 bases between. The CDR3 runs to 15 residues.